What follows are 15 T cell receptor beta chains derived from one specimen sequenced in a study of T cells in Graves' hyperthyroidism and ophthalmopathy. Amplified regions were TCR beta CDR3 sequences from RNA transcripts. Researchers ran a first-round RT-PCR on the TCR CDR3 using the HTBI primer set. MiXCR, applied by TCRdb to the multiplex PCR reads, yields one record per CDR3 protein. The profile shows roughly 500,000 distinct CDR3 sequences, around 45% of them singletons. Sequencing was performed on peripheral blood or thyroid tissue (not recorded which). The source of these receptors is an adult woman with Graves' disease, either hyperthyroidism or ophthalmopathy (not recorded which).

This clonotype was recorded many times. J is TRBJ1-6 and V is TRBV29-1; a possible D gene is TRBD1 (5 bases). The V end lost 4 bases, the J end lost 8 bases, and 12 bases lay between the germline ends. The CDR3 has 13 amino acids. Germline CDR1 SQVTM, CDR2 ANQGSEA. The CDR3 spells CSVALTEDSPLHF. The CDR3 DNA follows: TGCAGCGTTGCCCTGACAGAAGATTCACCCCTCCACTTT.

Ten or more counts support this clonotype. This rearrangement joins TRBV12-3 or TRBV12-4 to TRBJ2-7, with D unclear. V lost 5 bases, J lost 5 bases, and 10 bases lay in between. The CDR3 runs 12 residues. The CDR3 loop reads CASSGFLDEQYF. The DNA for the CDR3 is TGTGCCAGCAGTGGATTTCTGGACGAGCAGTACTTC.

This clonotype was counted ten times or more. The CDR3 region is CSARKARETQYF. The CDR3 DNA is TGCAGTGCTAGGAAAGCGAGAGAGACCCAGTACTTC. The chain combines TRBV20-1 with TRBJ2-5; D ambiguous. Trimming took off 3 bases at V and 4 bases at J, with 9 bases between the two ends. The CDR3 consists of 12 residues. Germline CDR1 DFQATT, CDR2 SNEGSKA (reference sequence).

This clonotype was found many times. The CDR3 spells CASSSDRPPYEQYF. The CDR3 DNA is TGTGCCAGCAGCTCGGACAGGCCCCCGTACGAGCAGTACTTC. The J gene is TRBJ2-7, the V gene TRBV7-3; TRBD1 matches 7 bases. Trimming removed 4 bases from V and 4 bases from J; junction bases left unmatched: 7. The CDR3 contains 14 residues. The germline V gene has CDR1 SGHTA and CDR2 FQGTGA.

The chain has TRBV7-9 and TRBJ1-2; D is perhaps TRBD1 (5 bases). V gave up 4 bases and J gave up 4 bases, with 22 bases separating them. The CDR3 runs to 17 residues. CDR1 and CDR2 (germline): SEHNR, FQNEAQ (reference sequence). The CDR3 sequence: CASSSRSGGEEIYGYTF. The CDR3 nucleotides are TGTGCCAGCAGCTCCAGGTCTGGGGGAGAGGAGATCTATGGCTACACCTTC.

This chain joins TRBV10-3 and TRBJ2-5; weak D call: TRBD2 (6 bases). V shed 3 bases and J shed 2 bases, with 7 bases lying between them. Germline CDR1 ENHRY, CDR2 SYGVKD. This CDR3 comprises 13 residues. This CDR3 reads CAISDGGQETQYF. CDR3 bases: TGTGCCATCAGTGATGGAGGGCAAGAGACCCAGTACTTC.

This clonotype was counted ten times or more. The genes are TRBV11-2 and TRBJ2-2; D may be TRBD1 or TRBD2 (5 bases each). This CDR3 spans 15 amino acids. Germline V CDR1 and CDR2: SGHAT, FQNNGV. V lost 5 bases and J 0 bases, leaving 10 bases between the germline ends. CDR3: CASSHRGSNTGELFF. The CDR3 DNA is TGTGCCAGCAGCCACCGGGGCTCGAACACCGGGGAGCTGTTTTTT. The whole variable domain, filled in from reference TRBV11-2 and TRBJ2-2, reads EAGVAQSPRYKIIEKRQSVAFWCNPISGHATLYWYQQILGQGPKLLIQFQNNGVVDDSQLPKDRFSAERLKGVDSTLKIQPAKLEDSAVYLCASSHRGSNTGELFFGEGSRLTVL.

This clonotype occurred many times. The chain joins TRBV6-6 to TRBJ2-5; D is unclear. The CDR3 covers 13 residues. Germline values: CDR1 MNHNY, CDR2 SVGAGI (reference sequence). The germline V and J ends were trimmed by 2 bases and 1 base, with 5 bases remaining between them. The CDR3 here is CASSYVAQETQYF. CDR3 DNA sequence: TGTGCCAGCAGTTACGTGGCCCAAGAGACCCAGTACTTC.

This clonotype has ten or more counts. This chain uses TRBV15 with TRBJ1-2; D unclear. CDR1 is LNHNV and CDR2 is YYDKDF in the germline V gene (reference sequence). The V end lost 0 bases, the J end lost 2 bases, and 10 bases lay between the germline ends. The CDR3 extends over 15 amino acids. The CDR3 sequence: CATSRDRAANYGYTF. The DNA for the CDR3 is TGTGCCACCAGCAGAGATAGGGCCGCCAACTATGGCTACACCTTC.

This clonotype was observed a handful of times. The V call is TRBV28, the J call TRBJ2-2; 7 positions agree with TRBD1. This CDR3 spans 14 amino acids. J gave up 5 bases and V 6 bases, and 6 bases lay outside the gene matches. Germline V gene data show CDR1 as MDHEN and CDR2 as SYDVKM. In nucleotides, the CDR3 is TGTGCCAGCAGCCGGGACAGTTTGACCGGGGAGCTGTTTTTT. This gives the protein CASSRDSLTGELFF.

The gene calls are TRBV10-3 and TRBJ1-5, with a weak D call TRBD1 (5 bases). In germline, CDR1 is ENHRY, CDR2 SYGVKD. The CDR3 extends over 12 amino acids. Trimming took off 7 bases at V and 5 bases at J, with 9 bases between the two ends. CDR3 amino acids: CAIKGTDQPQHF. CDR3 in DNA: TGTGCCATCAAGGGGACGGATCAGCCCCAGCATTTT.

The chain combines TRBV7-3 with TRBJ2-2, with D possibly being TRBD2 (6 bases). The V and J ends lost 5 bases and 1 base respectively, with 14 bases between them. Germline lookup yields CDR1 SGHTA and CDR2 FQGTGA. This CDR3 region has 16 residues. The DNA for the CDR3 is TGTGCCAGCAGCGTTGGGCAGGGAGGGAACACCGGGGAGCTGTTTTTT. It codes for CASSVGQGGNTGELFF.

The rearrangement links TRBV7-6 to TRBJ2-5, with D perhaps given as TRBD1 or TRBD2 (5 bases each). Trimming cost V 5 bases and J 4 bases, with 14 bases left between them. There are 14 residues in the CDR3. In germline, CDR1 is SGHVS, CDR2 FNYEAQ. The CDR3 spells CASSLRSGTETQYF. CDR3 nucleotides: TGTGCCAGCAGCCTCCGGTCAGGGACAGAGACCCAGTACTTC.

The chain carries TRBV12-3 or TRBV12-4 and TRBJ2-7; D call uncertain. This CDR3 is built from 13 residues. The V end lost 5 bases, the J end lost 5 bases, and 13 bases lay between the germline ends. The CDR3 loop is CASSPSAPNEQYF. The CDR3 DNA sequence: TGTGCCAGCAGTCCCTCTGCCCCCAACGAGCAGTACTTC.

This clonotype was seen repeatedly, ten times or more. This rearrangement joins TRBV11-2 to TRBJ2-5, with 8 nucleotides matching TRBD2. The CDR3 spans 16 residues. Germline-derived CDR1 and CDR2 are SGHAT and FQNNGV. V lost 5 bases and J lost 5; bases outside the gene matches: 13. CDR3 coding DNA: TGTGCCAGCAGCCCCGGGGTAGCGGGGCCCCTTGAGACCCAGTACTTC. Protein: CASSPGVAGPLETQYF.